This entry describes one T cell receptor beta chain. Its antigen has not been determined. Base qualities are not at hand, and no much larger clone is one base apart. Whole blood was collected in K2EDTA tubes by collaborating institutions according to the institutions' own protocols. For TCRbeta analysis, collaborators shipped samples as frozen whole blood, isolated PBMCs, or DNA extracted from either of those sample types. The CDR3 starts with the cysteine, ends with the phenylalanine, and has 11 residues. The sequence is cut down to CDR3 DNA, 33 bases in frame from base 1. V is trimmed back by 6 bases and J by 5 bases, and the junction contains 2 bases that no gene match accounts for. CDR1 DFQATT and CDR2 SNEGSKA are derived from the germline V gene (reference sequence). The immunoSEQ Assay, a bias-controlled multiplex PCR, was used to amplify TCRbeta CDR3 regions from genomic DNA. The study's processing was this. Nucleated cell counts per sample were estimated from amplification of reference gene primers within the assay. To quantify the absolute abundance of each unique TCRbeta CDR3 rearrangement, sequence reads were collapsed and filtered. Productive Simpson clonality was computed per sample as the square root of Simpson's diversity index over productive rearrangements. TCRdb holds this immuneACCESS table with in-frame rearrangements only. Some clones are missing; in checked studies, unresolved V genes explain under half, and the rest has no known cause. The V and J calls and clone size come from that table; D and trimming were worked out from the DNA. The sample includes roughly 100,000 clones, with over 70% observed a single time. Jointly, the top ten make up 13% of the sample.

The data stem from a study of blood T cell repertoires in COVID-19 (dated by TCRdb to the early 2020s). Notes on the research overall: The collaborator samples originated in the United States, Italy and Spain and spanned the acute and convalescent phases of COVID-19. A de-identified subject ID, COVID-19 status, age in years and sex were almost always included in the sample metadata. Deeply sampled blood TCRbeta repertoires from subjects exposed to, actively infected with, or recovered from COVID-19 were included in the dataset. The repertoires were made available in a free public database intended to serve as a resource for research on the immune response to SARS-CoV-2. The material from the prospective study consisted of cDNA or gDNA derived from T cells, B-cell-depleted T cells, or PBMCs. Samples came from the ongoing ImmuneRACE study (first 160 participants) plus 1,254 subjects from 6 global collaborators. Where available, HLA class I and class II types were obtained from metadata supplied by the sample provider rather than from assay-based typing.

What the authors observed across the whole study: Clinical and demographic metadata were provided uncurated, with the amount varying by source and participant.

This clonotype originated in a human donor in a cohort sampled during active or convalescent COVID-19. This receptor chain uses TRBV20-1 and TRBJ1-1, with 8 bases matching TRBD1. Sequencing input: peripheral blood. The DNA sequence is given as TGCAGTGCCCACAGGGGGACTGAAGCTTTCTTT. The resulting protein is CSAHRGTEAFF.